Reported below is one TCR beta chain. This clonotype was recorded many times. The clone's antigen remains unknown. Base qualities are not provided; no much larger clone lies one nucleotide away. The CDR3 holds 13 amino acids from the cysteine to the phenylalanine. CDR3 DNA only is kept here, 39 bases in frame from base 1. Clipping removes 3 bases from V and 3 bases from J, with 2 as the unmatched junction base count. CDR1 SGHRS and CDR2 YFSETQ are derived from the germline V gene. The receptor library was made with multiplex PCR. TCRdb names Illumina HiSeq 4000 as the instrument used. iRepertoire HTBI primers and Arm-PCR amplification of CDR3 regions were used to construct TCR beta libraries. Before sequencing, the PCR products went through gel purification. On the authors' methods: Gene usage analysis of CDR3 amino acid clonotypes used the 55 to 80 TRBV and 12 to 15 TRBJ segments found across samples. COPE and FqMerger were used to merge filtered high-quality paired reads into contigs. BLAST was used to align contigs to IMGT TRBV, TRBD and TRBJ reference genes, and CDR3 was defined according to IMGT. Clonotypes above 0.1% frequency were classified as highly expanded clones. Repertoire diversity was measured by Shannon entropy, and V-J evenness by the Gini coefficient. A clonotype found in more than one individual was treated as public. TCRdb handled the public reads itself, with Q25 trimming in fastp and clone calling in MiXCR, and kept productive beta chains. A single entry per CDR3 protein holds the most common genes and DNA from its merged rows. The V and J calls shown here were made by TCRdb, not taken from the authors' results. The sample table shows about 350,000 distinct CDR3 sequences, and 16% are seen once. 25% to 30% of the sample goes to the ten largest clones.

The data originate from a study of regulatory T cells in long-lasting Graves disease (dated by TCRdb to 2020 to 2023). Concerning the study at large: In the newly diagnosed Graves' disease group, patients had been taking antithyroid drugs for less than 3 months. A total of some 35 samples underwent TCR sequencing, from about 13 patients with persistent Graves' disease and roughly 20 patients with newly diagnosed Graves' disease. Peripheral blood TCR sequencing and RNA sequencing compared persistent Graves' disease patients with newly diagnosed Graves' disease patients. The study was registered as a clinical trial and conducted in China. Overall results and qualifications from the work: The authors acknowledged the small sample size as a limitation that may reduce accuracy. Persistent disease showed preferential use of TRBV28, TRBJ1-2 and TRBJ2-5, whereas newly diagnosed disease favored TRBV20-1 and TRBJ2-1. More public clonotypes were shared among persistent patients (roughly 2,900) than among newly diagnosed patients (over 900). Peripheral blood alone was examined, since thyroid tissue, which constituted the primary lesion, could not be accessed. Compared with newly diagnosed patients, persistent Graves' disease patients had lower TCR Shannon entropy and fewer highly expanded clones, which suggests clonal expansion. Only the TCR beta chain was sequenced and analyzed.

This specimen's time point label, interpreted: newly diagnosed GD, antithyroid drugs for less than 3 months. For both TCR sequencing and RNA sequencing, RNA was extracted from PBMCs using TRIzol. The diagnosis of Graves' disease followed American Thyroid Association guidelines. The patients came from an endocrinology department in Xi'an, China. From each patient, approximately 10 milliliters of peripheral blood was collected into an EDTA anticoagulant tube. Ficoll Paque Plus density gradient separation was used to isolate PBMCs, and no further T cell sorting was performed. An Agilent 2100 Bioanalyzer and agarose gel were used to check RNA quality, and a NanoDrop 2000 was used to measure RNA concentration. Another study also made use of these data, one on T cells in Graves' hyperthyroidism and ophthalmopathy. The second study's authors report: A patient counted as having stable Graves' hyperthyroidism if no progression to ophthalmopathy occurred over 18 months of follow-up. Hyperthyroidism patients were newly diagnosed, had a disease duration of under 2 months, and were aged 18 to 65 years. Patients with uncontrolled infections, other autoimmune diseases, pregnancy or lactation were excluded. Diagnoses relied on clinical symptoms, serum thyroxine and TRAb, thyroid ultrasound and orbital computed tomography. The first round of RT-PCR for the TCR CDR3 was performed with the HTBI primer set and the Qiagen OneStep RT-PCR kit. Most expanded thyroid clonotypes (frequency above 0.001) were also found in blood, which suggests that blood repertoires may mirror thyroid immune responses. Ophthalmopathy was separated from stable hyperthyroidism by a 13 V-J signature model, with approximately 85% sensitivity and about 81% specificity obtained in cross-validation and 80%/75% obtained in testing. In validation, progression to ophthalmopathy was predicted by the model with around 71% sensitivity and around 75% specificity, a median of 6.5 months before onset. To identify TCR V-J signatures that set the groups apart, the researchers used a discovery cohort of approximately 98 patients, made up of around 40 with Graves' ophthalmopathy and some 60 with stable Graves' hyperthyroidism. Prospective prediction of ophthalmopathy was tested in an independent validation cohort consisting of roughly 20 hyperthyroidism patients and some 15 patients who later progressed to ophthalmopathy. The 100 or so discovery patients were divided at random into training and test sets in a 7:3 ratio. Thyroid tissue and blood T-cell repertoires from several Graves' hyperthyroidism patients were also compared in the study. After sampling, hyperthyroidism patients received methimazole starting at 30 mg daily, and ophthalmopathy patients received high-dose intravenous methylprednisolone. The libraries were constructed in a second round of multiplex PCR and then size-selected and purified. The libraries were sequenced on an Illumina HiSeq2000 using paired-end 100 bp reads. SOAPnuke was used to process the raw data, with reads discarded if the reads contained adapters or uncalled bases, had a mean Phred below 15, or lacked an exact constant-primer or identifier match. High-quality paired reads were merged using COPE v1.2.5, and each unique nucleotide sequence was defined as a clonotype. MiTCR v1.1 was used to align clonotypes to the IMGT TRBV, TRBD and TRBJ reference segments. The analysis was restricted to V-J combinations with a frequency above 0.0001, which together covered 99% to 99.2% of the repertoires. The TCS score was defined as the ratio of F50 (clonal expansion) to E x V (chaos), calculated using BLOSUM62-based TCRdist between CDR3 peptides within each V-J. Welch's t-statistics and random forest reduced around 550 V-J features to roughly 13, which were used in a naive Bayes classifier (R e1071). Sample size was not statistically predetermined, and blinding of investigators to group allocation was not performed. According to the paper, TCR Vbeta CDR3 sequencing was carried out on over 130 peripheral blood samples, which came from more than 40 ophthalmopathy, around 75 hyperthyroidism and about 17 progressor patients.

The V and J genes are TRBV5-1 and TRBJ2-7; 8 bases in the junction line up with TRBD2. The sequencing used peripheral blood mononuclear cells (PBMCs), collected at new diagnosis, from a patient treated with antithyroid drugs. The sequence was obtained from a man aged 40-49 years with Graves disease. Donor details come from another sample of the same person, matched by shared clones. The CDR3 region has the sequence CASSWGLGYEQYF. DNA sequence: TGCGCCAGCAGCTGGGGACTAGGCTACGAGCAGTACTTC.